This TCR beta chain was identified during a study of shared clonotypes between healthy human individuals. Study overall: Per donor, three plates held CD4 naive cells, three held CD4 memory, two held CD8 naive and one held CD8 memory.

Comment on this clone: Its antigen is not identified.

Findings and limits, study-wide: Non-shared clonotypes displayed generation probabilities falling below those of clonotypes present in all four donors.

TCRdb's table, derived via immunoSEQ multiplex PCR, lists solely in-frame clones and lacks some. The top ten hold 0.89% of the sample, which has 950,000 to 1,200,000 clones, roughly 80% seen once. The V end lost 3 bases, the J end lost 3 bases, and 2 bases lay between the germline ends. Germline-derived CDR1 and CDR2 are MNHEY and SMNVEV (reference sequence). The CDR3 is made up of 12 amino acids. Material for sequencing was memory CD4+ T cells from PBMCs. Subset indicated: CD45RA-negative fraction. The V and J genes are TRBV27 and TRBJ2-2; no clear D. This sequence was found in a man younger than 35 in good health. Some clones in this sample may be carry-over from other donors' samples. The CDR3 DNA is TGTGCCAGCAGTTTCTACACCGGGGAGCTGTTTTTT. It specifies CASSFYTGELFF.